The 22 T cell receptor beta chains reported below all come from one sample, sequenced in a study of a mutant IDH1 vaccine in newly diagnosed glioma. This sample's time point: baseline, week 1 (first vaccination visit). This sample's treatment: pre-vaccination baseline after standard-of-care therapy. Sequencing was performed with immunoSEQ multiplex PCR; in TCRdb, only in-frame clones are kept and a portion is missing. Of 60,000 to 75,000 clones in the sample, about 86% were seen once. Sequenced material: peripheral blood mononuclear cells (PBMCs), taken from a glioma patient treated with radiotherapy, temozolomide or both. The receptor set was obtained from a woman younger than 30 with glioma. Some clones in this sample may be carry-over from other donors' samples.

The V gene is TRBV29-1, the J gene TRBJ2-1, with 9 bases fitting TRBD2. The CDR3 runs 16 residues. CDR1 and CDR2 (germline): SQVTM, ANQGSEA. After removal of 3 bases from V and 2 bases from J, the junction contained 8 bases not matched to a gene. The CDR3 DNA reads TGCAGCGTTGACGGTCGGCGGGAGGGGACCTACAATGAGCAGTTCTTC. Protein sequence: CSVDGRREGTYNEQFF.

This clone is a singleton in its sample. DNA for the CDR3: TGTGCCAGCAGTCCTAACCGGGGGCGACTCGGACTCAACTATGGCTACACCTTC. Residues: CASSPNRGRLGLNYGYTF. This rearrangement joins TRBV7-2 to TRBJ1-2; possible D gene TRBD1, 6 bases. The CDR3 length is 18 residues. The germline gives CDR1 SGHTA, CDR2 FQGNSA. Trimming shortened V by 6 bases and J by 2 bases, and 25 bases separated the two germline ends.

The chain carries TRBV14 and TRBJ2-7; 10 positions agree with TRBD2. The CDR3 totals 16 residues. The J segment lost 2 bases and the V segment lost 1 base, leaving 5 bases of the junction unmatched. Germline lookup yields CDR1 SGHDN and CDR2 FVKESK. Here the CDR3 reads CASSQGGTSVAYEQYF. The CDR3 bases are TGTGCCAGCAGCCAAGGGGGGACTAGCGTCGCCTACGAGCAGTACTTC.

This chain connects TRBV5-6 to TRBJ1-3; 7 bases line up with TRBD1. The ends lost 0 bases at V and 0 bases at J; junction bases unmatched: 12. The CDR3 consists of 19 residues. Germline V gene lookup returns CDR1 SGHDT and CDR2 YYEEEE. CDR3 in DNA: TGTGCCAGCAGCTTGGCTCGGCACAGGGGCCCACTCTCTGGAAACACCATATATTTT. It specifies CASSLARHRGPLSGNTIYF.

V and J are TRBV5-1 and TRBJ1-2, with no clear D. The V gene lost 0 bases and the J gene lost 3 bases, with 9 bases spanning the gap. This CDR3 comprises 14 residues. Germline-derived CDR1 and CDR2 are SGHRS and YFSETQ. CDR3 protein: CASSLASTYYGYTF. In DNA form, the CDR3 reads TGCGCCAGCAGCTTGGCCTCCACTTACTATGGCTACACCTTC.

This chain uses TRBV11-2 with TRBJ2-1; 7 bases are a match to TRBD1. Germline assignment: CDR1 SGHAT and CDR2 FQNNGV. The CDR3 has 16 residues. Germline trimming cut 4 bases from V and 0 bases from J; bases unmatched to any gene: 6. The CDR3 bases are TGTGCCAGCAGCTCCCCTAGGGGGCCCTCCTACAATGAGCAGTTCTTC. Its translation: CASSSPRGPSYNEQFF.

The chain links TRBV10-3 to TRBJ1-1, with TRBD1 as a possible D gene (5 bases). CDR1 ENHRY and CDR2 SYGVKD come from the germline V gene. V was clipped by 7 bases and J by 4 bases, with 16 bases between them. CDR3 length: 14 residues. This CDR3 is CAITVARGTTEAFF. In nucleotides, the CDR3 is TGTGCCATCACCGTCGCTCGAGGGACCACTGAAGCTTTCTTT.

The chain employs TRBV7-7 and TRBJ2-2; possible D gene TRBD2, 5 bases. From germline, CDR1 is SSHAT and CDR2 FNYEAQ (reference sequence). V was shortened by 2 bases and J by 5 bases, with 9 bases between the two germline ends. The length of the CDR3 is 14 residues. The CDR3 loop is CASSLKRGTGELFF. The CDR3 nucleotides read TGTGCCAGCAGCTTAAAACGAGGGACCGGGGAGCTGTTTTTT.

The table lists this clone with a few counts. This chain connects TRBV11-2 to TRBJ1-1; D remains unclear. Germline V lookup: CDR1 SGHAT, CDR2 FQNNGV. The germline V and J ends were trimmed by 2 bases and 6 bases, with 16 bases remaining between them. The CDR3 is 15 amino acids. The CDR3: CASSLIPPVGPEAFF. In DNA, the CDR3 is TGTGCCAGCAGCTTAATCCCCCCGGTGGGCCCTGAAGCTTTCTTT.

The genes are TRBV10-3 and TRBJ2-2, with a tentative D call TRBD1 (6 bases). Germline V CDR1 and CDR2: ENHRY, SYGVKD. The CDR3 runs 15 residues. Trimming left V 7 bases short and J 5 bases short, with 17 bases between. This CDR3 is CAIKRTEGVTGELFF. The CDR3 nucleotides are TGTGCCATCAAAAGGACAGAAGGAGTAACCGGGGAGCTGTTTTTT.

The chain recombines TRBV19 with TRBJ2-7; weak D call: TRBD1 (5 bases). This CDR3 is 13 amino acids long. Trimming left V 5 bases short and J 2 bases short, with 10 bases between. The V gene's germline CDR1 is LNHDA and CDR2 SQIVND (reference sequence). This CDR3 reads CASSPWGPYEQYF. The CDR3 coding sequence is TGTGCCAGTAGTCCGTGGGGCCCCTACGAGCAGTACTTC.

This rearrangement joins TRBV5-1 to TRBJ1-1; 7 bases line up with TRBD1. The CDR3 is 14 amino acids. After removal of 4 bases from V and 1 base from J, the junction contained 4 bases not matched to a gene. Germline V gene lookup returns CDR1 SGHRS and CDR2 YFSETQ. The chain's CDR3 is CASSIGGENTEAFF. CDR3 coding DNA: TGCGCCAGCAGCATAGGGGGCGAGAACACTGAAGCTTTCTTT.

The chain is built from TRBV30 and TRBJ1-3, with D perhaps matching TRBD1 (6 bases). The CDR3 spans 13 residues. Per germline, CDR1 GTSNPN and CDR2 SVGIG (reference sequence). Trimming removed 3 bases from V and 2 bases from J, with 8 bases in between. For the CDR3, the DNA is TGTGCCTGGAGACAGGGAGCTGGAAACACCATATATTTT. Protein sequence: CAWRQGAGNTIYF.

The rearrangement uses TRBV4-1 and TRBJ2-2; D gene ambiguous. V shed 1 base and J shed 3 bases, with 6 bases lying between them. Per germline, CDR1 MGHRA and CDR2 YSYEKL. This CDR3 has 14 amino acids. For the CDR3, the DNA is TGCGCCAGCAGCCAAGCCCCGTACACCGGGGAGCTGTTTTTT. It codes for CASSQAPYTGELFF.

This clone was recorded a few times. The CDR3 region has the DNA TGTGCCTGGAGCCCCGGTTGGAGCAATCAGCCCCAGCATTTT. It specifies CAWSPGWSNQPQHF. This chain joins TRBV30 and TRBJ1-5, with D uncertain. Germline V CDR1 and CDR2: GTSNPN, SVGIG (reference sequence). The CDR3 is 14 amino acids. With 3 bases removed from V and 1 base from J, the gap between germline ends came to 10 bases.

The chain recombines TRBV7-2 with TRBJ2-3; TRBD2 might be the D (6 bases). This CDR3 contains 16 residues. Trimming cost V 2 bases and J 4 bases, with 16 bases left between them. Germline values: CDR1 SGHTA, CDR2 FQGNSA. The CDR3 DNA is TGTGCCAGCAGCTTAACCCGGGGCGGAGGGGCAGATACGCAGTATTTT. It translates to CASSLTRGGGADTQYF.

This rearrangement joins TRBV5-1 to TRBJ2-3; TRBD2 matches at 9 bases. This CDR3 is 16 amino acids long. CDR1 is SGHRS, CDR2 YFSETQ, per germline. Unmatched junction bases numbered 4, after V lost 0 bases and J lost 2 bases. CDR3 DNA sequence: TGCGCCAGCAGCTTGGGCAGCGGGAGGACCACAGATACGCAGTATTTT. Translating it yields CASSLGSGRTTDTQYF.

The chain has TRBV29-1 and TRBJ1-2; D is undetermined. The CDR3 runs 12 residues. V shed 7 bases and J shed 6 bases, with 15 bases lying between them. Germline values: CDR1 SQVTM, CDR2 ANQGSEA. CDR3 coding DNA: TGCAGCGCTCCGAAAGGCTCCGATGGCTACACCTTC. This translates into CSAPKGSDGYTF.

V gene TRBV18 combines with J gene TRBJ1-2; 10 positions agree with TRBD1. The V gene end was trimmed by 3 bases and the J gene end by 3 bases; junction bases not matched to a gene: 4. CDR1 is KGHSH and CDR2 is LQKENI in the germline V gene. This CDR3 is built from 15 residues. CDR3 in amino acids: CASSPSGQGHYGYTF. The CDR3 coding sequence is TGTGCCAGCTCACCCTCGGGACAGGGGCACTATGGCTACACCTTC.

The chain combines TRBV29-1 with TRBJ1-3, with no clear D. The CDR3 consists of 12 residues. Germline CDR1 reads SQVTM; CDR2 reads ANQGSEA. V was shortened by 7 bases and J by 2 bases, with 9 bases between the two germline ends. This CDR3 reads CSARHPGNTIYF. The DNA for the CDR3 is TGCAGCGCCCGGCACCCTGGAAACACCATATATTTT.

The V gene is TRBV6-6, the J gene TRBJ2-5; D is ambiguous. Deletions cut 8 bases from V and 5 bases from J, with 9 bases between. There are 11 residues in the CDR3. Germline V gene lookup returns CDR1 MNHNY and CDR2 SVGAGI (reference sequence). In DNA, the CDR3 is TGTGCCAGCGCCCCCGGGGAGACCCAGTACTTC. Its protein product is CASAPGETQYF.

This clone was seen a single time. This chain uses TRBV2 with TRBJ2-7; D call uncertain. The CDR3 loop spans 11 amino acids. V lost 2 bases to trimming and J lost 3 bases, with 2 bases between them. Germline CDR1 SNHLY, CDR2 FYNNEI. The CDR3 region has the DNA TGTGCCAGCAGTGAATACTACGAGCAGTACTTC. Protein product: CASSEYYEQYF.